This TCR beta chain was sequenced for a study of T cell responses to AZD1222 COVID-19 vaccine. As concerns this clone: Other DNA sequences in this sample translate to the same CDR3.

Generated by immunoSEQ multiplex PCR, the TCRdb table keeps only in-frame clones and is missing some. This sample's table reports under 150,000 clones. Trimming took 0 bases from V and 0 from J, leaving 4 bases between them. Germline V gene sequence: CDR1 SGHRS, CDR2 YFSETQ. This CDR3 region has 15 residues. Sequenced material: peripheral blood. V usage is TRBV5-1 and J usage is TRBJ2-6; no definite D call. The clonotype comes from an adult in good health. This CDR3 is CASSLGTSGANVLTF. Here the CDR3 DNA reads TGCGCCAGCAGCTTGGGAACCTCTGGGGCCAACGTCCTGACTTTC.